Below, one TCR beta chain is given with its context. The sample is drawn from a study of control samples from healthy donors and cancer patients. The CDR3 loop spans 15 amino acids. Germline V gene data show CDR1 as SGHNT and CDR2 as YENEEA. With V trimmed by 5 bases and J by 10 bases, 14 bases remained unmatched. Measured with immunoSEQ multiplex PCR; TCRdb has only the in-frame clones, and not every one. This sample has 22,000 or so clones, with 75% to 90% found just once. The chain links TRBV11-3 to TRBJ2-1; 7 nucleotides agree with TRBD2. The sample was PBMCs. The receptor's source is a man aged 55-75 years with head and neck cancer. The CDR3 nucleotides read TGTGCCAGCAGCCCAGGACGGGGTGGGGGGGAAGAGCAGTTCTTC. Protein: CASSPGRGGGEEQFF. The full variable domain, completed using reference TRBV11-3 and TRBJ2-1, is EAGVVQSPRYKIIEKKQPVAFWCNPISGHNTLYWYLQNLGQGPELLIRYENEEAVDDSQLPKDRFSAERLKGVDSTLKIQPAELGDSAVYLCASSPGRGGGEEQFFGPGTRLTVL.